In this sample, the clone carrying this TCR beta chain turned up many times. TCRdb independently ran MiXCR on the 5' RACE reads; one entry per CDR3 protein. The data contain thousands of distinct CDR3 sequences, around 7% of them singletons. The time point denotes: sample taken at primary tumor resection. The donors, approximately 66 patients with untreated early-stage non-small cell lung cancer, provided the samples. The CDR3 has 15 amino acids. V shed 3 bases and J 1 base; nucleotides not matched to a gene: 5. The V gene's germline CDR1 is SGHTA and CDR2 FQGNSA. The entry originates in a study of spatial heterogeneity in lung cancer. In the study overall: Detection consistently captured more beta-chain sequences than alpha-chain sequences.

The J gene is TRBJ1-2, the V gene TRBV7-2; 7 bases are shared with TRBD1. This clonotype was sampled from a male donor with early-stage non-small cell lung cancer. The sequencing used PBMCs, collected at surgery. CDR3 DNA sequence: TGTGCCAGCAGCTTTAGCCGGGACAGTAACTATGGCTACACCTTC. It specifies CASSFSRDSNYGYTF.